The next 5 T cell receptor beta chains were all read from a single sample in a study of cytomegalovirus exposure and HLA in healthy donors. The method was immunoSEQ multiplex PCR; TCRdb's version includes in-frame clones alone and lacks a portion of them. The sample has roughly 100,000 clones; around 96% are singletons. The sample comprised PBMCs. These receptors were obtained from a woman aged 18-29 years in good health and CMV-seronegative.

On this clone: Lacking the conserved final phenylalanine or tryptophan, this CDR3 likely reflects a read error. No DNA is shown, since the ends of the CDR3 on it are uncertain; the CDR3 is the one TCRdb lists. The chain is built from TRBV5-7 and TRBJ2-4; the DNA was not compared with TRBD1, the D call given in the table. TRBV5-7 is an ORF, and what it does is uncertain. The CDR3 length equals 13 residues, ends included. CDR3: CASSETGTGTNWS.

The chain is built from TRBV9 and TRBJ2-7, with 7 bases matching TRBD2. CDR1 and CDR2 from the germline V gene are SGDLS and YYNGEE. There are 15 residues in the CDR3. V dropped 4 bases and J dropped 5; count of bases not matched to a gene: 12. The CDR3 DNA is TGTGCCAGCAGCACCCACTGGGGAGGGGTCAACGAGCAGTACTTC. Translating gives CASSTHWGGVNEQYF.

V gene TRBV5-1 combines with J gene TRBJ2-3; 7 bases are shared with TRBD2. The CDR3 length is 14 residues. V lost 6 bases, J lost 5 bases, and 9 bases stayed unmatched. Germline values: CDR1 SGHRS, CDR2 YFSETQ. The CDR3 sequence is CASNWRGSEDTQYF. CDR3 coding DNA: TGCGCCAGCAACTGGCGGGGGTCCGAAGATACGCAGTATTTT. Supplemented by reference TRBV5-1 and TRBJ2-3, the full variable domain reads KAGVTQTPRYLIKTRGQQVTLSCSPISGHRSVSWYQQTPGQGLQFLFEYFSETQRNKGNFPGRFSGRQFSNSRSEMNVSTLELGDSALYLCASNWRGSEDTQYFGPGTRLTVL.

CDR3 bases: TGTGCCAGCCCGAGCGGGGGGAAAAGGTACGAGCAGTACTTC. It specifies CASPSGGKRYEQYF. The chain combines TRBV6-4 with TRBJ2-7, with 9 bases fitting TRBD2. CDR3 length: 14 residues. V shed 8 bases and J 4 bases; nucleotides not matched to a gene: 9. Germline CDR1 and CDR2: MRHNA and SNTAGT.

V is TRBV4-1 and J is TRBJ2-5, with 11 bases aligning to TRBD2. Germline-derived CDR1 and CDR2 are MGHRA and YSYEKL. The CDR3 sequence is 21 residues long. The V gene end was trimmed by 1 base and the J gene end by 2 bases; junction bases not matched to a gene: 18. The CDR3 is CASSQVRPGTSGRTGQETQYF. The CDR3 bases are TGCGCCAGCAGCCAAGTCAGACCCGGAACTAGCGGGAGAACGGGACAAGAGACCCAGTACTTC.